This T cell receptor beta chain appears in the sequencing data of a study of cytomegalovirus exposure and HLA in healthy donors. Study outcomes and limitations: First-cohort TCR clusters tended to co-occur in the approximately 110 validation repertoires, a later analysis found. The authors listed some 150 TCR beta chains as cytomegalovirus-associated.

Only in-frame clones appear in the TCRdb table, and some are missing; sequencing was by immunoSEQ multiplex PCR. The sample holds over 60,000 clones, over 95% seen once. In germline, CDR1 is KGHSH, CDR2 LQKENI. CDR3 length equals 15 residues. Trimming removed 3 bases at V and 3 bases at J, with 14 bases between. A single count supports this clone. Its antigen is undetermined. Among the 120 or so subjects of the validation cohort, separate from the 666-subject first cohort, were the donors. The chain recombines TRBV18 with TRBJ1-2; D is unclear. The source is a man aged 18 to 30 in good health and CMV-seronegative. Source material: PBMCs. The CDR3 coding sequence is TGTGCCAGCTCACCTACCGGGTCGACGTACTATGGCTACACCTTC. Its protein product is CASSPTGSTYYGYTF.